The 13 T cell receptor beta chains below were found in one sample sequenced in a study of T cell responses to AZD1222 COVID-19 vaccine. TCRdb keeps only in-frame clones here, not all; method: immunoSEQ multiplex PCR. The sample contains 150,000 or so clones, roughly 91% of which appear only once. The sample was peripheral blood, taken on day 0 of AZD1222 vaccination. The receptors stem from an adult in good health.

This CDR3 is CASSILWDRGQETQYF. The DNA for the CDR3 is TGTGCCAGTAGTATCCTGTGGGACAGGGGCCAAGAGACCCAGTACTTC. The chain combines TRBV19 with TRBJ2-5; 10 bases agree with TRBD1. V lost 3 bases and J lost 1; bases outside the gene matches: 5. The CDR3 spans 16 residues. The germline gives CDR1 LNHDA, CDR2 SQIVND (reference sequence).

The rearrangement uses TRBV7-2 and TRBJ2-5; 9 bases fit TRBD1. This CDR3 is 15 amino acids long. The J segment lost 4 bases and the V segment lost 0 bases, leaving 3 bases of the junction unmatched. Germline V lookup: CDR1 SGHTA, CDR2 FQGNSA. CDR3 DNA sequence: TGTGCCAGCAGCTTAGCCAGGACAGGGGCAGAGACCCAGTACTTC. Its translation is CASSLARTGAETQYF. Combining the CDR3 with reference TRBV7-2 and TRBJ2-5 gives the whole variable domain GAGVSQSPSNKVTEKGKDVELRCDPISGHTALYWYRQSLGQGLEFLIYFQGNSAPDKSGLPSDRFSAERTGGSVSTLTIQRTQQEDSAVYLCASSLARTGAETQYFGPGTRLLVL.

The gene calls are TRBV5-6 and TRBJ2-1; D unresolved. The length of the CDR3 is 14 residues. V lost 1 base to trimming and J lost 8 bases, with 13 bases between them. In germline, CDR1 is SGHDT, CDR2 YYEEEE. The CDR3 loop reads CASSLTDSLHEQFF. The CDR3 coding sequence is TGTGCCAGCAGCTTGACTGACTCTCTGCATGAGCAGTTCTTC. The variable domain in full, with the rest retrieved from reference TRBV5-6 and TRBJ2-1, is DAGVTQSPTHLIKTRGQQVTLRCSPKSGHDTVSWYQQALGQGPQFIFQYYEEEERQRGNFPDRFSGHQFPNYSSELNVNALLLGDSALYLCASSLTDSLHEQFFGPGTRLTVL.

This clone has only one observation. The chain couples TRBV7-3 to TRBJ1-2; D may be TRBD1 (6 bases). Trimming took 10 bases from V and 7 from J, leaving 16 bases between them. Germline V CDR1 and CDR2: SGHTA, FQGTGA. The length of the CDR3 is 12 residues. CDR3 residues: CATKPTGLGYTF. CDR3 bases: TGTGCCACCAAACCGACAGGACTTGGCTACACCTTC.

The V gene is TRBV4-1, the J gene TRBJ2-3; TRBD1 agrees at 8 bases. Per the germline V gene, CDR1 is MGHRA and CDR2 is YSYEKL. This CDR3 contains 16 residues. Unmatched junction bases numbered 5, after V lost 3 bases and J lost 0 bases. The CDR3 region has the DNA TGCGCCAGCAGCCAGTCCGGGACAGGCAGCACAGATACGCAGTATTTT. Translated: CASSQSGTGSTDTQYF.

The chain uses TRBV9 and TRBJ2-1; D remains unclear. Germline loops: CDR1 SGDLS, CDR2 YYNGEE. V was clipped by 1 base and J by 5 bases, with 1 base between them. The CDR3 length is 11 residues. The CDR3 loop is CASSVHNEQFF. The CDR3 DNA is TGTGCCAGCAGCGTACACAATGAGCAGTTCTTC. Full variable domain (rest looked up from reference TRBV9 and TRBJ2-1): DSGVTQTPKHLITATGQRVTLRCSPRSGDLSVYWYQQSLDQGLQFLIQYYNGEERAKGNILERFSAQQFPDLHSELNLSSLELGDSALYFCASSVHNEQFFGPGTRLTVL.

The rearrangement uses TRBV7-3 and TRBJ2-7; the match to TRBD2 covers 9 bases. V lost 1 base and J lost 0; bases outside the gene matches: 1. The germline V gene has CDR1 SGHTA and CDR2 FQGTGA. CDR3 size: 15 residues. The CDR3 sequence: CASSLIAGDSYEQYF. The CDR3 nucleotides are TGTGCCAGCAGCTTAATAGCGGGGGACTCCTACGAGCAGTACTTC.

The chain is built from TRBV11-2 and TRBJ1-1; TRBD1 is a possible D gene (6 bases). CDR3 length: 15 residues. From germline, CDR1 is SGHAT and CDR2 FQNNGV. The V gene lost 0 bases and the J gene lost 1 base, with 9 bases spanning the gap. Here the CDR3 DNA reads TGTGCCAGCAGCTTAGAAGGGGGGAAGAACACTGAAGCTTTCTTT. This translates into CASSLEGGKNTEAFF. The full variable domain, its missing parts supplied by reference TRBV11-2 and TRBJ1-1, is EAGVAQSPRYKIIEKRQSVAFWCNPISGHATLYWYQQILGQGPKLLIQFQNNGVVDDSQLPKDRFSAERLKGVDSTLKIQPAKLEDSAVYLCASSLEGGKNTEAFFGQGTRLTVV.

This clone turned up a few times. The chain uses TRBV11-3 and TRBJ2-1; TRBD2 agrees at 10 bases. The CDR3 is made up of 18 amino acids. V trimming: 1 base; J trimming: 5 bases; junction bases outside the gene matches: 11. Germline loops: CDR1 SGHNT, CDR2 YENEEA. For the CDR3, the DNA is TGTGCCAGCAGCTTAGTGTCCCTAGCGGGAGTATCTCACAATGAGCAGTTCTTC. Residues: CASSLVSLAGVSHNEQFF.

The V and J genes are TRBV7-9 and TRBJ1-5; no firm D call. Trimming shortened V by 1 base and J by 6 bases, and 7 bases separated the two germline ends. This CDR3 has 13 residues. CDR1 is SEHNR and CDR2 is FQNEAQ in the germline V gene (reference sequence). The CDR3 DNA sequence: TGTGCCAGCAGCTTAGTTGGGGTTCAGCCCCAGCATTTT. Translating gives CASSLVGVQPQHF.

This clone appeared a single time. The rearrangement joins TRBV5-5 to TRBJ1-3, with no clear D. This CDR3 spans 15 amino acids. Germline V gene lookup returns CDR1 SGHKS and CDR2 YYEKEE (reference sequence). V was trimmed by 4 bases and J by 0 bases, leaving 11 bases between them. The CDR3 reads CASSPGVFSGNTIYF. CDR3 in DNA: TGTGCCAGCAGCCCTGGAGTATTCTCTGGAAACACCATATATTTT.

The genes are TRBV12-3 or TRBV12-4 and TRBJ1-4; TRBD1 is a possible D gene (6 bases). V lost 6 bases to trimming and J lost 8 bases, with 10 bases between them. CDR3 length equals 12 residues. The CDR3 loop is CASRYRVEKLFF. For the CDR3, the DNA is TGTGCCAGCAGATACAGGGTCGAAAAACTGTTTTTT.

This clone came up once. This sequence joins TRBV5-5 and TRBJ1-3; D is unclear. Looked up from germline, CDR1 is SGHKS and CDR2 is YYEKEE (reference sequence). This CDR3 is 16 amino acids long. V shed 3 bases and J shed 0 bases, with 13 bases lying between them. The CDR3 DNA reads as TGTGCCAGCAGCTCTGGGAACATGCTCTCTGGAAACACCATATATTTT. This gives the protein CASSSGNMLSGNTIYF.